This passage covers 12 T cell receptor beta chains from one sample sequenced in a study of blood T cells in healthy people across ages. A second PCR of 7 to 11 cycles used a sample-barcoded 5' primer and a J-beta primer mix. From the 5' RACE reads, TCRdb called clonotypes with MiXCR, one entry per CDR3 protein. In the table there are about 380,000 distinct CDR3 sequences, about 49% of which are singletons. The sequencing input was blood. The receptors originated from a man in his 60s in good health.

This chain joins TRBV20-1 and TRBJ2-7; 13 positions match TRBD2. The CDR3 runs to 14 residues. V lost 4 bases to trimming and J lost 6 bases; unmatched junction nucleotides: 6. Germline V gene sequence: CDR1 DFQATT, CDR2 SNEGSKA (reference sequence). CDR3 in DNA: TGCAGTGCTACCCCGGGACTAGCGGGACGCGAGCAGTACTTC. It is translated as CSATPGLAGREQYF.

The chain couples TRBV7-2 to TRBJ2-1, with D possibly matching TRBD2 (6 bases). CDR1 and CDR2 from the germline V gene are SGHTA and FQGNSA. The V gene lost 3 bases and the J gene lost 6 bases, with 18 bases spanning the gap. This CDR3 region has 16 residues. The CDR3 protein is CASSFGGLNLANEQFF. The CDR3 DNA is TGTGCCAGCAGCTTCGGGGGACTCAACCTGGCCAATGAGCAGTTCTTC.

CDR3 residues: CASSQEGPMDEQFF. Written as DNA, the CDR3 is TGTGCCAGCAGCCAGGAAGGACCCATGGATGAGCAGTTCTTC. This chain joins TRBV3-1 and TRBJ2-1; D unresolved. Germline values: CDR1 LGHDT, CDR2 YNNKEL (reference sequence). The length of the CDR3 is 14 residues. V shed 3 bases and J shed 8 bases, with 14 bases lying between them.

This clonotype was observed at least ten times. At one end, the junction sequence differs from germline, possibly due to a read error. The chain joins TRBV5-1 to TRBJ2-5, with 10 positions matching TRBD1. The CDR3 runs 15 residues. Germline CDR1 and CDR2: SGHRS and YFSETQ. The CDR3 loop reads CASTLGRQGAETQYF. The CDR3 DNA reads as TGCGCCAGCACCTTGGGCAGACAGGGGGCTGAGACCCAGTACTTC.

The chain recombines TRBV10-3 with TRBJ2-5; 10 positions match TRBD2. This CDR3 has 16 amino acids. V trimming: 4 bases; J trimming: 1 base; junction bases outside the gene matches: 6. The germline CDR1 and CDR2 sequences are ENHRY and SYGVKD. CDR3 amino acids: CAISALAGGSQETQYF. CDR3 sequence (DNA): TGTGCCATCAGTGCCTTAGCGGGGGGATCCCAAGAGACCCAGTACTTC.

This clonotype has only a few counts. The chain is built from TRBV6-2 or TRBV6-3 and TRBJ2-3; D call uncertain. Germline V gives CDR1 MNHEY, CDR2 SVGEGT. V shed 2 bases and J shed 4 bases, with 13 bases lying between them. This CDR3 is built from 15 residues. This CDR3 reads CASSYAFVDADTQYF. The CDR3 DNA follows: TGTGCCAGCAGTTACGCCTTCGTGGATGCAGATACGCAGTATTTT.

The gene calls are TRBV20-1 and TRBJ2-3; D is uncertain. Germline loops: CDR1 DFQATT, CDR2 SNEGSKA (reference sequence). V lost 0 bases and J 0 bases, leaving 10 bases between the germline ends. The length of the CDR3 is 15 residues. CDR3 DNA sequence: TGCAGTGCTAGAGAGGGCACCACTAGCACAGATACGCAGTATTTT. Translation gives CSAREGTTSTDTQYF.

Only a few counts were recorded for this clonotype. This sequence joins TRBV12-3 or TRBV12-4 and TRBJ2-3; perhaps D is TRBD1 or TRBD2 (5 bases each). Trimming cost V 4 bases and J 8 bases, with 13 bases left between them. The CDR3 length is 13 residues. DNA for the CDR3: TGTGCCAGCAGTTCGAGAGGGGTGGGTACGCAGTATTTT. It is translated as CASSSRGVGTQYF.

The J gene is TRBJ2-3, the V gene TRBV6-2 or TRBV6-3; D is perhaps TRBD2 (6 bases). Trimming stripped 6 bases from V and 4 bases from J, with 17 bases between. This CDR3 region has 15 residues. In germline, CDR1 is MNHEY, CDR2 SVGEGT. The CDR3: CASSPTRLVADTQYF. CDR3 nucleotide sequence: TGTGCCAGCAGCCCCACCCGACTAGTAGCAGATACGCAGTATTTT.

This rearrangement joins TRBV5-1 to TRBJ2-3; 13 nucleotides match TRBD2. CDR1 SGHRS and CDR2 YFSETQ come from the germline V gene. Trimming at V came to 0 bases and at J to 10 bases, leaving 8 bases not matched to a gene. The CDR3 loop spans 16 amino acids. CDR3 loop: CASSLDGLAGEVAQYF. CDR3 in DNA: TGCGCCAGCAGCTTGGACGGACTAGCGGGAGAGGTGGCGCAGTATTTT.

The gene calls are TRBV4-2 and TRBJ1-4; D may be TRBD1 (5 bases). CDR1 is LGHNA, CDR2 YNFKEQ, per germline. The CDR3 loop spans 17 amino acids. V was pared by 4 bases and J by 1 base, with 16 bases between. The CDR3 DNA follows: TGTGCCAGCAGCCCGGCGCGGAGGGGAGGAACTAATGAAAAACTGTTTTTT. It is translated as CASSPARRGGTNEKLFF.

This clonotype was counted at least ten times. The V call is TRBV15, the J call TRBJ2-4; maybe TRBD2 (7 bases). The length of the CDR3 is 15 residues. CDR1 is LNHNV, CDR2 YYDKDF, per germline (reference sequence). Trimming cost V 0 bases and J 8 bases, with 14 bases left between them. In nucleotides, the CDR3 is TGTGCCACCAGCAGAGATCTCGGGGGGCTTGACATTCAGTACTTC. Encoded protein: CATSRDLGGLDIQYF.